The 30 T cell receptor beta chains given below trace back to one sample, sequenced in a study of T cell responses to AZD1222 COVID-19 vaccine. TCRdb's copy holds only in-frame clones and misses some; the assay was immunoSEQ multiplex PCR. Here the sample spans 150,000 to 250,000 clones, over 85% being singletons. The sample in question was peripheral blood, obtained 28 days after the second AZD1222 dose. The receptor set was obtained from an adult who received the AZD1222 COVID-19 vaccine.

The chain couples TRBV11-2 to TRBJ1-1; no clear D gene. This CDR3 has 15 residues. CDR1 is SGHAT, CDR2 FQNNGV, per germline. Trimming removed 3 bases from V and 2 bases from J, with 13 bases in between. CDR3 protein: CASSFVGFRNTEAFF. DNA for the CDR3: TGTGCCAGCAGCTTTGTTGGGTTCCGAAACACTGAAGCTTTCTTT.

This sequence joins TRBV5-1 and TRBJ1-1; 7 bases align to TRBD1. Germline CDR1 is SGHRS and CDR2 is YFSETQ. The CDR3 sequence is 13 residues long. V gave up 3 bases and J gave up 6 bases; unmatched junction bases: 5. DNA for the CDR3: TGCGCCAGCAGCTACAGGGGTATCGCTGAAGCTTTCTTT. This gives the protein CASSYRGIAEAFF. The full variable domain, its missing parts supplied by reference TRBV5-1 and TRBJ1-1, is KAGVTQTPRYLIKTRGQQVTLSCSPISGHRSVSWYQQTPGQGLQFLFEYFSETQRNKGNFPGRFSGRQFSNSRSEMNVSTLELGDSALYLCASSYRGIAEAFFGQGTRLTVV.

The chain combines TRBV28 with TRBJ1-1; TRBD1 might be the D (5 bases). The CDR3 consists of 14 residues. Per germline, CDR1 MDHEN and CDR2 SYDVKM. V dropped 5 bases and J dropped 5 bases, with 15 bases sitting between them. This CDR3 reads CASSQSPGVTEAFF. The DNA for the CDR3 is TGTGCCAGCAGTCAGAGTCCGGGGGTAACTGAAGCTTTCTTT.

This sequence joins TRBV12-3 or TRBV12-4 and TRBJ2-3; D not certain. The CDR3 totals 13 residues. Trimming cost V 5 bases and J 0 bases, with 6 bases left between them. The CDR3 nucleotides are TGTGCCAGCAGTCAAGGGAGCACAGATACGCAGTATTTT. Translation: CASSQGSTDTQYF.

The chain carries TRBV9 and TRBJ1-1; 11 nucleotides match TRBD1. Unmatched junction bases numbered 8, after V lost 3 bases and J lost 4 bases. The germline V gene encodes CDR1 SGDLS and CDR2 YYNGEE. The CDR3 covers 16 residues. The DNA for the CDR3 is TGTGCCAGCAGCGAGAGGGACAGGGGGGTTGGCACTGAAGCTTTCTTT. Residues: CASSERDRGVGTEAFF.

The chain combines TRBV7-9 with TRBJ1-1; 7 bases fit TRBD1. The junction had 3 bases not matched to a gene; V was cut back by 8 bases and J by 0 bases. The CDR3 loop spans 13 amino acids. Germline-derived CDR1 and CDR2 are SEHNR and FQNEAQ (reference sequence). CDR3 amino acids: CASYRGMNTEAFF. DNA of the CDR3: TGTGCCAGCTACAGGGGCATGAACACTGAAGCTTTCTTT.

The gene calls are TRBV7-2 and TRBJ1-3, with a weak D call TRBD1 (6 bases). Between the trimmed V and J ends, which lost 5 bases and 4 bases, there was a span of 12 bases. The CDR3 has 14 residues. Germline-derived CDR1 and CDR2 are SGHTA and FQGNSA. CDR3 sequence: CASSPQGIGNTIYF. The CDR3 DNA reads as TGTGCCAGCAGCCCTCAGGGGATCGGAAACACCATATATTTT.

This clone was seen a handful of times. The CDR3 sequence is CASSVEDSSYNEQFF. The CDR3 DNA sequence: TGTGCCAGCAGCGTAGAGGACAGCTCCTACAATGAGCAGTTCTTC. The rearrangement joins TRBV9 to TRBJ2-1; perhaps TRBD1 as D (6 bases). From germline, CDR1 is SGDLS and CDR2 YYNGEE. The CDR3 consists of 15 residues. Trimming stripped 0 bases from V and 0 bases from J, with 7 bases between.

V and J are TRBV7-8 and TRBJ1-2; 9 bases agree with TRBD1. Trimming at V came to 0 bases and at J to 8 bases, leaving 1 base not matched to a gene. Looked up from germline, CDR1 is SGHVS and CDR2 is FQNEAQ. CDR3 length: 13 residues. CDR3 coding DNA: TGTGCCAGCAGCTTAGCGGGACAGGGAGGCTACACCTTC. It translates to CASSLAGQGGYTF. Full variable domain (rest looked up from reference TRBV7-8 and TRBJ1-2): GAGVSQSPRYKVAKRGQDVALRCDPISGHVSLFWYQQALGQGPEFLTYFQNEAQLDKSGLPSDRFFAERPEGSVSTLKIQRTQQEDSAVYLCASSLAGQGGYTFGSGTRLTVV.

This clone was detected a few times. This chain connects TRBV10-2 to TRBJ2-2; 9 bases agree with TRBD2. CDR1 is WSHSY and CDR2 is SAAADI in the germline V gene. There are 15 residues in the CDR3. Trimming took 5 bases from V and 1 from J; bases not matched to a gene: 2. As DNA, the CDR3 is TGCGCCAGCAGTAGCGGGGGGCTGAACACCGGGGAGCTGTTTTTT. Its protein is CASSSGGLNTGELFF.

The J gene is TRBJ2-5, the V gene TRBV3-1 (or the pseudogene TRBV3-2); no firm D call. Trimming took off 5 bases at V and 1 base at J, with 11 bases between the two ends. The CDR3 is 14 residues long. The germline V gene encodes CDR1 LGHDT and CDR2 YNNKEL (reference sequence). The CDR3 DNA is TGTGCCAGCAGCTTGCGACGGACCCAAGAGACCCAGTACTTC. Its protein product is CASSLRRTQETQYF.

Remarks on this clone: Within the sample, other DNA sequences also encode this same CDR3. The chain carries TRBV29-1 and TRBJ1-5; D unclear. Germline-derived CDR1 and CDR2 are SQVTM and ANQGSEA. Trimming took off 4 bases at V and 5 bases at J, with 9 bases between the two ends. There are 12 residues in the CDR3. In DNA, the CDR3 is TGCAGCGTTGGGGCCCGGGATCAGCCCCAGCATTTT. Translated: CSVGARDQPQHF.

The CDR3 nucleotides are TGTGCCAGCAGCTCCACCCTCAATGGCTACACCTTC. It specifies CASSSTLNGYTF. The V call is TRBV5-4, the J call TRBJ1-2, with no clear D. The V and J ends lost 3 bases and 6 bases respectively, with 9 bases between them. Looked up from germline, CDR1 is SGHNT and CDR2 is YYREEE (reference sequence). This CDR3 has 12 residues.

This CDR3 is CASSQEGSKNIQYF. The CDR3 coding sequence is TGTGCCAGCAGCCAAGAAGGTAGCAAAAACATTCAGTACTTC. V and J are TRBV3-1 (or the pseudogene TRBV3-2) and TRBJ2-4; D is unclear. Germline CDR1 is LGHDT and CDR2 is YNNKEL (reference sequence). The CDR3 has 14 amino acids. V was clipped by 0 bases and J by 3 bases, with 6 bases between them.

The chain recombines TRBV7-9 with TRBJ1-4; TRBD1 aligns across 8 bases. The CDR3 totals 14 residues. CDR1 is SEHNR, CDR2 FQNEAQ, per germline (reference sequence). The V segment lost 4 bases and the J segment 6 bases; nucleotides outside the gene matches: 4. CDR3: CASSYGTGDEKLFF. The DNA of the CDR3 is TGTGCCAGCAGCTACGGGACAGGCGATGAAAAACTGTTTTTT.

This clone occurred a few times. The genes are TRBV4-2 and TRBJ1-2; 8 bases agree with TRBD1. V lost 4 bases and J lost 4; bases outside the gene matches: 11. Germline CDR1 and CDR2: LGHNA and YNFKEQ. The CDR3 totals 16 residues. CDR3 in DNA: TGTGCCAGCAGCCGAGAGGAGACAGGGGATCGCTATGGCTACACCTTC. Protein product: CASSREETGDRYGYTF.

J is TRBJ2-6 and V is TRBV6-5; D call uncertain. Germline V gene sequence: CDR1 MNHEY, CDR2 SVGAGI. The V end was cut by 0 bases, the J end by 3 bases, with 0 bases between. CDR3 length equals 13 residues. CDR3 loop: CASSYSGANVLTF. For the CDR3, the DNA is TGTGCCAGCAGTTACTCTGGGGCCAACGTCCTGACTTTC.

This rearrangement joins TRBV5-1 to TRBJ2-1; 9 bases are shared with TRBD1. V lost 0 bases and J lost 4; bases outside the gene matches: 2. CDR3 length equals 15 residues. Germline V lookup: CDR1 SGHRS, CDR2 YFSETQ. CDR3 coding DNA: TGCGCCAGCAGCTTGGCGGGACAGGGTTACAATGAGCAGTTCTTC. Its protein product is CASSLAGQGYNEQFF.

This chain connects TRBV3-1 (or the pseudogene TRBV3-2) to TRBJ2-1; D is tentatively TRBD1 or TRBD2 (6 bases each). The CDR3 contains 11 residues. Trimming took off 1 base at V and 14 bases at J, with 9 bases between the two ends. Germline CDR1 reads LGHDT; CDR2 reads YNNKEL (reference sequence). The CDR3 reads CASSQGGAKFF. For the CDR3, the DNA is TGTGCCAGCAGCCAAGGGGGGGCCAAGTTCTTC.

V and J are TRBV19 and TRBJ1-5; D is perhaps TRBD1 (5 bases). Per germline, CDR1 LNHDA and CDR2 SQIVND (reference sequence). V was shortened by 1 base and J by 4 bases, with 11 bases between the two germline ends. This CDR3 has 15 amino acids. The CDR3 reads CASSIVRGGNQPQHF. The CDR3 DNA reads as TGTGCCAGTAGTATAGTAAGGGGAGGGAATCAGCCCCAGCATTTT.

J is TRBJ2-2 and V is TRBV29-1; D perhaps matches TRBD1 (6 bases). Trimming shortened V by 6 bases and J by 1 base, and 12 bases separated the two germline ends. Germline CDR1 SQVTM, CDR2 ANQGSEA. The CDR3 consists of 14 residues. CDR3 in amino acids: CSVEDRLNTGELFF. In nucleotides, the CDR3 is TGCAGCGTCGAGGACAGACTGAACACCGGGGAGCTGTTTTTT.

The chain carries TRBV15 and TRBJ2-7; D unresolved. Germline V gene data show CDR1 as LNHNV and CDR2 as YYDKDF (reference sequence). This CDR3 spans 14 amino acids. V lost 0 bases, J lost 5 bases, and 11 bases lay in between. The CDR3 here is CATSREVGGNEQYF. The CDR3 DNA reads as TGTGCCACCAGCAGAGAGGTCGGTGGGAACGAGCAGTACTTC.

This chain joins TRBV18 and TRBJ1-1; TRBD1 matches at 8 bases. Germline-derived CDR1 and CDR2 are KGHSH and LQKENI. This CDR3 is built from 13 residues. V shed 5 bases and J 4 bases; nucleotides not matched to a gene: 3. The CDR3 nucleotides are TGTGCCAGCTCAAGAACAGGGGGCACTGAAGCTTTCTTT. As protein: CASSRTGGTEAFF.

The rearrangement links TRBV5-8 to TRBJ2-1; TRBD1 agrees at 8 bases. The CDR3 is 15 residues long. The trim removed 7 bases at V and 6 bases at J, leaving 12 bases unmatched. Germline CDR1 reads SGHTS; CDR2 reads YDEGEE. The CDR3 reads CASSTGQAWGNEQFF. CDR3 DNA sequence: TGTGCCAGCTCAACGGGACAGGCCTGGGGCAATGAGCAGTTCTTC.

The rearrangement joins TRBV6-5 to TRBJ1-1; D may be TRBD1 (5 bases). The CDR3 sequence is 12 residues long. Germline V lookup: CDR1 MNHEY, CDR2 SVGAGI. Trimming took 2 bases from V and 11 from J, leaving 12 bases between them. CDR3 sequence (DNA): TGTGCCAGCAGTTACGCTCAGGGTGTCGCTTTCTTT. This gives the protein CASSYAQGVAFF.

The chain employs TRBV6-5 and TRBJ1-1, with D unclear. This CDR3 region has 14 residues. Trimming removed 2 bases at V and 1 base at J, with 8 bases between. Germline CDR1 reads MNHEY; CDR2 reads SVGAGI. The DNA for the CDR3 is TGTGCCAGCAGTTACCTGACGGGGAACACTGAAGCTTTCTTT. It specifies CASSYLTGNTEAFF.

The chain links TRBV12-3 or TRBV12-4 to TRBJ2-5; D could derive from TRBD1 or TRBD2 (5 bases each). This CDR3 region has 13 residues. V was clipped by 5 bases and J by 5 bases, with 12 bases between them. CDR3 DNA sequence: TGTGCCAGCAGTGAGGGGAACGGGGAGACCCAGTACTTC. It encodes CASSEGNGETQYF.

The chain recombines TRBV6-6 with TRBJ2-2; D unclear. This CDR3 spans 12 amino acids. V lost 5 bases and J lost 4, with 5 bases in between. Germline CDR1 and CDR2: MNHNY and SVGAGI (reference sequence). The CDR3 reads CASSHPTGELFF. The CDR3 DNA reads as TGTGCCAGCAGTCACCCCACCGGGGAGCTGTTTTTT.

The chain uses TRBV10-3 and TRBJ2-2; D is unclear. The V gene lost 7 bases and the J gene lost 1 base, with 10 bases spanning the gap. This CDR3 contains 14 residues. CDR1 is ENHRY and CDR2 is SYGVKD in the germline V gene. The CDR3 nucleotides are TGTGCCATCACGAACCCCCAGAACACCGGGGAGCTGTTTTTT. Translated: CAITNPQNTGELFF.

The CDR3 reads CASSEGGHEAFF. CDR3 nucleotides: TGTGCCAGCAGTGAAGGGGGGCATGAAGCTTTCTTT. V usage is TRBV6-1 and J usage is TRBJ1-1; tentatively, D is TRBD1 (6 bases). Trimming stripped 1 base from V and 7 bases from J, with 7 bases between. CDR1 is MNHNS, CDR2 SASEGT, per germline. The CDR3 has 12 amino acids.